The sequence of this T cell receptor beta chain was determined in a study of shared clonotypes between healthy human individuals. The wider study: Plates per donor: three CD4 naive, three CD4 memory, two CD8 naive, one CD8 memory.

Clones were read by immunoSEQ multiplex PCR, and TCRdb kept only the in-frame ones, dropping some. In the table there are millions of clones, 93% of which are singletons. Investigators divided CD4+ cells into CD45RA+ naive and CD45RA-negative memory subsets. To note about this clone: Antigen unknown.

Germline values: CDR1 MDHEN, CDR2 SYDVKM. The V gene lost 1 base and the J gene lost 6 bases, with 4 bases spanning the gap. There are 12 residues in the CDR3. Overall study results and limits: Clonotypes shared by all four sorted-subset donors had higher generation probabilities than non-shared clonotypes.

The source material was naive CD4+ T cells from PBMCs. This sample's subset: CD45RA+ positively selected. The receptor's source is a man aged 18 to 29 in good health. Some clones in this sample may be carry-over from other donors' samples. The V and J genes are TRBV28 and TRBJ2-1; D unclear. As DNA, the CDR3 is TGTGCCAGCAGTTTATCGGTCAATGAGCAGTTCTTC. Protein sequence: CASSLSVNEQFF. The full variable domain, completed using reference TRBV28 and TRBJ2-1, is DVKVTQSSRYLVKRTGEKVFLECVQDMDHENMFWYRQDPGLGLRLIYFSYDVKMKEKGDIPEGYSVSREKKERFSLILESASTNQTSMYLCASSLSVNEQFFGPGTRLTVL.